The TCR beta chain described here comes from a study of beta chain features in type 1 diabetes. The CDR3 loop spans 16 amino acids. The ends were cut back, 0 bases at V and 8 bases at J, with 19 bases in the middle. Germline V gene lookup returns CDR1 SNHLY and CDR2 FYNNEI. Isolated RNA was reverse transcribed in full, so expressed TCRB transcripts were sequenced. Assay: immunoSEQ multiplex PCR; the TCRdb copy retains only in-frame clones and omits some. In the table there are about 470,000 clones, approximately 28% of which are singletons. Markers CD45RO/CCR7/CD25/CD127/CD95/CD27 served to sort CD4+ naive, central memory, regulatory and stem cell-like memory cells.

Sequenced: naive CD4+ T cells from blood. The receptor was isolated from a man aged 18 to 30 in good health. This chain links TRBV2 with TRBJ1-2; unclear D gene. The CDR3 here is CASSEARPGNGAGYTF. The CDR3 DNA follows: TGTGCCAGCAGTGAAGCCCGTCCGGGCAACGGAGCGGGCTACACCTTC.